A selection of T cell receptor beta chains follows, all from one sample in a study of blood T cell repertoires in COVID-19. Profiling relied on immunoSEQ multiplex PCR, and the TCRdb table lists in-frame clones only, not all of them. Found here are more than 250,000 clones, approximately 82% of them singletons; the top ten hold 5%. The material sequenced was PBMCs or T cells enriched from blood (not recorded which). Receptors were obtained from a man aged 40-49 years who had been exposed to COVID-19. Each CDR3 is given with its conserved first and last residue. Fields, in order: V gene, J gene, clone size, D gene, CDR3 DNA, CDR3 protein. A D gene is named only where the DNA matches it firmly. Not all rows give a size; the values are once, few, many and, for expanded clones, a class.

v_gene: TRBV11-2; j_gene: TRBJ2-7; abundance: -; d_gene: TRBD2; CDR3nt: TGTGCCAGCAGCCCCTTAGCGGGAGGGAGGGTTAACGAGCAGTACTTC; CDR3aa: CASSPLAGGRVNEQYF
v_gene: TRBV24-1; j_gene: TRBJ2-7; abundance: -; d_gene: -; CDR3nt: TGTGCCACCAGTGATTGGGGGAGGACCGGGACCTACGAGCAGTACTTC; CDR3aa: CATSDWGRTGTYEQYF
v_gene: TRBV14; j_gene: TRBJ2-4; abundance: few; d_gene: -; CDR3nt: TGTGCCAGCAGCCCCTACGCTAGAGGTGTCCAGTACTTC; CDR3aa: CASSPYARGVQYF
v_gene: TRBV30; j_gene: TRBJ1-5; abundance: -; d_gene: -; CDR3nt: TGTGCCTGGAGTAGGGAGAGCAATCAGCCCCAGCATTTT; CDR3aa: CAWSRESNQPQHF
v_gene: TRBV5-4; j_gene: TRBJ2-6; abundance: once; d_gene: TRBD1; CDR3nt: TGTGCCAGCCTACGGGTTCCGGGACAGAGAGTCTCTGGGGCCAACGTCCTGACTTTC; CDR3aa: CASLRVPGQRVSGANVLTF
v_gene: TRBV2; j_gene: TRBJ2-1; abundance: -; d_gene: TRBD2; CDR3nt: TGTGCCAGAGACCTCGGACTAGCGGGCCACAATGAGCAGTTCTTC; CDR3aa: CARDLGLAGHNEQFF
v_gene: TRBV29-1; j_gene: TRBJ1-2; abundance: -; d_gene: -; CDR3nt: TGCAGCGTCGCCATTCAGGGATATGGCTACACCTTC; CDR3aa: CSVAIQGYGYTF
v_gene: TRBV19; j_gene: TRBJ1-1; abundance: -; d_gene: -; CDR3nt: TGTGCCAGCCAGAAGGGGAGGGCGATGAACACTGAAGCTTTCTTT; CDR3aa: CASQKGRAMNTEAFF
v_gene: TRBV6-5; j_gene: TRBJ1-1; abundance: -; d_gene: -; CDR3nt: TGTGCCAGCAGTTACGGGGGAGGACGCACTGAAGCTTTCTTT; CDR3aa: CASSYGGGRTEAFF
v_gene: TRBV19; j_gene: TRBJ2-5; abundance: once; d_gene: -; CDR3nt: TGTGCCAGTAGTAGGCTAGGAGGGGATCAAGAGACCCAGTACTTC; CDR3aa: CASSRLGGDQETQYF
v_gene: TRBV6-4; j_gene: TRBJ2-2; abundance: -; d_gene: TRBD2; CDR3nt: TGTGCCAGCAGAGGATCGGGGGGCACCGGGGAGCTGTTTTTT; CDR3aa: CASRGSGGTGELFF
v_gene: TRBV4-1; j_gene: TRBJ1-2; abundance: -; d_gene: TRBD1; CDR3nt: TGCGCCAGCAGCCAAGATTCGCCCGTAAGACAGGGCACCTATGGCTACACCTTC; CDR3aa: CASSQDSPVRQGTYGYTF
v_gene: TRBV11-2; j_gene: TRBJ1-2; abundance: once; d_gene: -; CDR3nt: TGTGCCAGCAGCTTAGGGGCAGGGTATGGCTACACCTTC; CDR3aa: CASSLGAGYGYTF
v_gene: TRBV19; j_gene: TRBJ1-5; abundance: -; d_gene: TRBD1; CDR3nt: TGTGCCAGTAGGCCTGACAGGGGGCAAAGAAATCAGCCCCAGCATTTT; CDR3aa: CASRPDRGQRNQPQHF
v_gene: TRBV9; j_gene: TRBJ2-7; abundance: -; d_gene: -; CDR3nt: TGTGCCAGCAGCGTAGCAGCAGGGATGGTTGGCGAGCAGTACTTC; CDR3aa: CASSVAAGMVGEQYF
v_gene: TRBV25-1; j_gene: TRBJ1-2; abundance: -; d_gene: -; CDR3nt: TGTGCCAGCAATCCCTGGGGGGACGTCTCTGGCTACACCTTC; CDR3aa: CASNPWGDVSGYTF
v_gene: TRBV10-3; j_gene: TRBJ2-1; abundance: -; d_gene: -; CDR3nt: TGTGCCATCAGTGAGACTGCTTCTCAAGTTGCGAACAATGAGCAGTTCTTC; CDR3aa: CAISETASQVANNEQFF
v_gene: TRBV14; j_gene: TRBJ1-2; abundance: -; d_gene: -; CDR3nt: TGTGCCAGCAGCCAAGTAACCGGAGCTAACTATGGCTACACCTTC; CDR3aa: CASSQVTGANYGYTF
v_gene: TRBV9; j_gene: TRBJ2-5; abundance: few; d_gene: -; CDR3nt: TGTGCCAGCAGCCCCCGGACTATCCCAGAGACCCAGTACTTC; CDR3aa: CASSPRTIPETQYF
v_gene: TRBV14; j_gene: TRBJ1-1; abundance: -; d_gene: TRBD1; CDR3nt: TGTGCCAGCAGCCGACTAGGGGGCGGGACTGAAGCTTTCTTT; CDR3aa: CASSRLGGGTEAFF
v_gene: TRBV11-3; j_gene: TRBJ1-2; abundance: once; d_gene: -; CDR3nt: TGTGCCAGCAGCTTGGGGGGGGTGACCTACACCTTC; CDR3aa: CASSLGGVTYTF
v_gene: TRBV6-5; j_gene: TRBJ1-2; abundance: -; d_gene: TRBD1; CDR3nt: TGTGCCAGCAGTAGCCGGGACAGGGCAGTCTATGGCTACACCTTC; CDR3aa: CASSSRDRAVYGYTF
v_gene: TRBV7-8; j_gene: TRBJ2-5; abundance: -; d_gene: -; CDR3nt: TGTGCCAGCAGTCAACAAGAGACCCAGTACTTC; CDR3aa: CASSQQETQYF
v_gene: TRBV3-1/TRBV3-2; j_gene: TRBJ2-3; abundance: -; d_gene: -; CDR3nt: TGTGCCACCGGAGTCCATACGCAGTATTTT; CDR3aa: CATGVHTQYF
v_gene: TRBV24-1; j_gene: TRBJ2-5; abundance: -; d_gene: TRBD2; CDR3nt: TGTGCCACCAGTATACCTTTAGCGGGAGTAGGAGAGACCCAGTACTTC; CDR3aa: CATSIPLAGVGETQYF
v_gene: TRBV9; j_gene: TRBJ1-2; abundance: once; d_gene: -; CDR3nt: TGTGCCAGCAGAGGAAGAGAGGGGGTTTACTATGGCTACACCTTC; CDR3aa: CASRGREGVYYGYTF
v_gene: TRBV5-1; j_gene: TRBJ2-3; abundance: -; d_gene: -; CDR3nt: TGCGCCAGCAGCTTGGAGGCGGCGGGGGATACGCAGTATTTT; CDR3aa: CASSLEAAGDTQYF
v_gene: TRBV24-1; j_gene: TRBJ2-5; abundance: -; d_gene: -; CDR3nt: TGTGCCACCAGTGATAGTGGGGGGCAAGAGACCCAGTACTTC; CDR3aa: CATSDSGGQETQYF
v_gene: TRBV27; j_gene: TRBJ2-1; abundance: once; d_gene: -; CDR3nt: TGTGCCAGCAGTTTAGGGCTTACAATTGAGCAGTTCTTC; CDR3aa: CASSLGLTIEQFF
v_gene: TRBV9; j_gene: TRBJ2-5; abundance: -; d_gene: TRBD1; CDR3nt: TGTGCCAGCAGTAGACAGGGGAGGCAAGAGACCCAGTACTTC; CDR3aa: CASSRQGRQETQYF
v_gene: TRBV19; j_gene: TRBJ1-1; abundance: few; d_gene: -; CDR3nt: TGTGCCAGTAGTAGTTCACCCGGTCTTTTGAATGAAGCTTTCTTT; CDR3aa: CASSSSPGLLNEAFF
v_gene: TRBV7-8; j_gene: TRBJ2-5; abundance: -; d_gene: TRBD2; CDR3nt: TGTGCCAGCAGCTTAAGGCTAGCGGGAGTTTTCGTGACCCAGTACTTC; CDR3aa: CASSLRLAGVFVTQYF
v_gene: TRBV27; j_gene: TRBJ2-7; abundance: -; d_gene: -; CDR3nt: TGTGCCAGCAGTCCTCGACAGGGAGGTTACGAGCAGTACTTC; CDR3aa: CASSPRQGGYEQYF
v_gene: TRBV6-5; j_gene: TRBJ2-7; abundance: few; d_gene: TRBD1; CDR3nt: TGTGCCAGCAGTTACGTGACAGGGGCTGAGCAGTACTTC; CDR3aa: CASSYVTGAEQYF
v_gene: TRBV11-3; j_gene: TRBJ2-1; abundance: -; d_gene: TRBD2; CDR3nt: TGTGCCAGCAGCCAGGCCCTAGCGGGAGACAATGAGCAGTTCTTC; CDR3aa: CASSQALAGDNEQFF
v_gene: TRBV5-8; j_gene: TRBJ2-3; abundance: once; d_gene: -; CDR3nt: TGTGCCAGCAGCTTGGAGCGAGATACGCAGTATTTT; CDR3aa: CASSLERDTQYF
v_gene: TRBV24-1; j_gene: TRBJ2-7; abundance: once; d_gene: -; CDR3nt: TGTGCCACCAGTGCCGTTTACGAGCAGTACTTC; CDR3aa: CATSAVYEQYF
v_gene: TRBV11-3; j_gene: TRBJ2-5; abundance: -; d_gene: TRBD1; CDR3nt: TGTGCCAGCAGCTTTATTGGGACAGGGCCTTTTGTGACCCAGTACTTC; CDR3aa: CASSFIGTGPFVTQYF
v_gene: TRBV18; j_gene: TRBJ1-5; abundance: -; d_gene: -; CDR3nt: TGTGCCAGCTCACGGGAGACCGATCAGCCCCAGCATTTT; CDR3aa: CASSRETDQPQHF
v_gene: TRBV6-5; j_gene: TRBJ1-2; abundance: few; d_gene: TRBD1; CDR3nt: TGTGCCAGCAGTTTAACTGAGGGGGCGGTTCATGGCTACACCTTC; CDR3aa: CASSLTEGAVHGYTF
v_gene: TRBV4-1; j_gene: TRBJ1-2; abundance: -; d_gene: -; CDR3nt: TGCGCCAGCAGCCAACCGGGACAACGCGACTATGGCTACACCTTC; CDR3aa: CASSQPGQRDYGYTF
v_gene: TRBV28; j_gene: TRBJ2-7; abundance: -; d_gene: -; CDR3nt: TGTGCCAGCAGTACCCGACTAGGGGCCAACTACGAGCAGTACTTC; CDR3aa: CASSTRLGANYEQYF